A single sample is the source of the 22 T cell receptor beta chains below, sequenced in a study of Graves' ophthalmopathy and Graves' hyperthyroidism. As the template, RNA transcripts were used to amplify TCR beta CDR3 regions. First-round RT-PCR with HTBI primers preceded a second-round multiplex PCR. MiXCR, applied by TCRdb to the multiplex PCR reads, yields one record per CDR3 protein. The table includes about 230,000 distinct CDR3 sequences, approximately 42% detected once. The material sequenced was peripheral blood. The receptors come from an adult man with Graves' ophthalmopathy.

The rearrangement joins TRBV25-1 to TRBJ1-6; no firm D call. This CDR3 is built from 13 residues. Germline V gives CDR1 MGHDK, CDR2 SYGVNS. Between the trimmed V and J ends, which lost 3 bases and 1 base, there was a span of 1 base. The CDR3 here is CASSESYNSPLHF. The CDR3 DNA reads as TGTGCCAGCAGTGAGTCCTATAATTCACCCCTCCACTTT.

This sequence joins TRBV7-2 and TRBJ2-5, with D unresolved. The V end was cut by 5 bases, the J end by 4 bases, with 5 bases between. The length of the CDR3 is 11 residues. The germline gives CDR1 SGHTA, CDR2 FQGNSA. The CDR3 loop reads CASSHAETQYF. The DNA for the CDR3 is TGTGCCAGCAGCCACGCAGAGACCCAGTACTTC.

This chain connects TRBV11-2 to TRBJ1-2; 9 nucleotides align to TRBD1. V was clipped by 5 bases and J by 6 bases; unmatched bases: 13. Germline V gene sequence: CDR1 SGHAT, CDR2 FQNNGV. The CDR3 extends over 16 amino acids. The CDR3 spells CASSLVGQGVGDGYTF. CDR3 DNA sequence: TGTGCCAGCAGCCTTGTGGGACAGGGAGTGGGGGATGGCTACACCTTC. Filled out from reference TRBV11-2 and TRBJ1-2, the complete variable domain reads EAGVAQSPRYKIIEKRQSVAFWCNPISGHATLYWYQQILGQGPKLLIQFQNNGVVDDSQLPKDRFSAERLKGVDSTLKIQPAKLEDSAVYLCASSLVGQGVGDGYTFGSGTRLTVV.

In regard to this clonotype: It may be a read error: a sequence one base away is much more abundant. The chain is built from TRBV29-1 and TRBJ1-2; D not certain. Germline CDR1 SQVTM, CDR2 ANQGSEA. CDR3 length equals 13 residues. V shed 1 base and J shed 4 bases, with 10 bases lying between them. CDR3 DNA sequence: TGCAGCGTTGAAGCCCAGGATCTCTATGGCTACACCTTC. It translates to CSVEAQDLYGYTF.

This clonotype was recorded at least ten times. The chain couples TRBV12-3 or TRBV12-4 to TRBJ1-2; D gene ambiguous. V was clipped by 4 bases and J by 8 bases, with 11 bases between them. The CDR3 consists of 12 residues. The CDR3 DNA follows: TGTGCCAGCAGTTCTGGGTCGGAGGGCTACACCTTC. Its translation is CASSSGSEGYTF.

There are a few counts of this clonotype. The V call is TRBV10-3, the J call TRBJ2-7; perhaps D is TRBD1 or TRBD2 (5 bases each). Deletions cut 3 bases from V and 3 bases from J, with 15 bases between. Germline CDR1 and CDR2: ENHRY and SYGVKD. This CDR3 spans 15 amino acids. CDR3 coding DNA: TGTGCCATCAGTGAACCCGGGACGGCGAACTACGAGCAGTACTTC. The encoded protein is CAISEPGTANYEQYF.

In regard to this clonotype: Sequence at one end of the junction differs from germline and may be a read error. The rearrangement links TRBV10-3 to TRBJ1-1, with 8 positions matching TRBD1. This CDR3 has 14 residues. The germline CDR1 and CDR2 sequences are ENHRY and SYGVKD. In nucleotides, the CDR3 is TGTGCCAGCAGTGAAGAAATAGGGACAGGCGAAGCTTTCTTT. It translates to CASSEEIGTGEAFF.

The CDR3 sequence is CASSTRHVSRAFF. DNA for the CDR3: TGTGCCAGCAGCACCCGACACGTCTCTAGAGCTTTCTTT. V and J are TRBV28 and TRBJ1-1; D not certain. V was clipped by 6 bases and J by 10 bases, with 18 bases between them. The germline gives CDR1 MDHEN, CDR2 SYDVKM. The CDR3 totals 13 residues.

This clonotype was recorded a few times. This chain joins TRBV7-2 and TRBJ1-1; D is unresolved. There are 13 residues in the CDR3. Between the trimmed V and J ends, which lost 1 base and 7 bases, there was a span of 10 bases. Looked up from germline, CDR1 is SGHTA and CDR2 is FQGNSA. The CDR3 is CASSLVREDEAFF. The CDR3 nucleotides read TGTGCCAGCAGCTTAGTCCGGGAGGATGAAGCTTTCTTT.

This sequence joins TRBV3-1 and TRBJ1-1; tentative D call: TRBD1 (5 bases). The CDR3 has 14 amino acids. Between the trimmed V and J ends, which lost 0 bases and 4 bases, there was a span of 9 bases. The V gene's germline CDR1 is LGHDT and CDR2 YNNKEL (reference sequence). Here the CDR3 DNA reads TGTGCCAGCAGCCAAGATTCGGGGGGCACTGAAGCTTTCTTT. Its protein is CASSQDSGGTEAFF.

V gene TRBV20-1 combines with J gene TRBJ2-2; D ambiguous. The CDR3 is 14 amino acids. With 3 bases removed from V and 0 bases from J, the gap between germline ends came to 8 bases. CDR1 DFQATT and CDR2 SNEGSKA come from the germline V gene (reference sequence). CDR3 residues: CSASFRTNTGELFF. Here the CDR3 DNA reads TGCAGTGCTAGTTTTAGAACGAACACCGGGGAGCTGTTTTTT.

This clonotype has just a few counts. The chain couples TRBV7-9 to TRBJ1-6; 7 positions match TRBD1. Germline V gene lookup returns CDR1 SEHNR and CDR2 FQNEAQ (reference sequence). This CDR3 comprises 16 residues. V shed 2 bases, J shed 9 bases, and the junction held 10 bases outside the gene matches. CDR3 sequence (DNA): TGTGCCAGCAGCTTAAGGGAGGACAGGAGGAGTTCACCCCTCCACTTT. This codes for CASSLREDRRSSPLHF.

The chain employs TRBV7-8 and TRBJ1-1; the D is unclear. The germline CDR1 and CDR2 sequences are SGHVS and FQNEAQ. This CDR3 is 14 amino acids long. The V gene lost 2 bases and the J gene lost 4 bases, with 11 bases spanning the gap. CDR3 DNA sequence: TGTGCCAGCAGCTTATCGGCGGGATCCACTGAAGCTTTCTTT. Translating it yields CASSLSAGSTEAFF. Full variable domain (outside the CDR3, taken from reference TRBV7-8 and TRBJ1-1): GAGVSQSPRYKVAKRGQDVALRCDPISGHVSLFWYQQALGQGPEFLTYFQNEAQLDKSGLPSDRFFAERPEGSVSTLKIQRTQQEDSAVYLCASSLSAGSTEAFFGQGTRLTVV.

This clonotype was counted only a few times. This chain uses TRBV2 with TRBJ1-2; TRBD1 might be the D (5 bases). Looked up from germline, CDR1 is SNHLY and CDR2 is FYNNEI. There are 14 residues in the CDR3. V was cut by 3 bases and J by 4 bases, with 12 bases left in between. The CDR3 region has the DNA TGTGCCAGCAGTGATCGACAGCCCTTCTATGGCTACACCTTC. It specifies CASSDRQPFYGYTF.

This clonotype has only a few counts. The chain employs TRBV7-9 and TRBJ1-4; possible D gene TRBD1, 5 bases. V was pared by 8 bases and J by 7 bases, with 20 bases between. CDR1 SEHNR and CDR2 FQNEAQ come from the germline V gene (reference sequence). The CDR3 loop spans 15 amino acids. The CDR3: CASLGGTVASEKLFF. CDR3 DNA sequence: TGTGCCAGCTTGGGTGGGACGGTGGCGAGTGAAAAACTGTTTTTT.

V gene TRBV7-9 combines with J gene TRBJ2-1, with D hard to call. The V gene's germline CDR1 is SEHNR and CDR2 FQNEAQ (reference sequence). Trimming removed 5 bases at V and 8 bases at J, with 10 bases between. The CDR3 extends over 12 amino acids. The CDR3 protein is CASSPKRDEQFF. DNA of the CDR3: TGTGCCAGCAGCCCAAAGCGCGATGAGCAGTTCTTC.

On this clonotype: At one of its ends the junction is not consistent with the germline gene, which may arise from a read error. This rearrangement joins TRBV7-9 to TRBJ2-7; TRBD1 agrees at 8 bases. Per the germline V gene, CDR1 is SEHNR and CDR2 is FQNEAQ (reference sequence). CDR3 size: 12 residues. The CDR3 region has the DNA TGTGCCGGCAGCCCCACAGGGGGTGAGCAGTACTTC. This sequence encodes CAGSPTGGEQYF.

The V and J genes are TRBV7-9 and TRBJ2-2; D not resolved. Germline CDR1 reads SEHNR; CDR2 reads FQNEAQ (reference sequence). The CDR3 sequence is 16 residues long. V was clipped by 5 bases and J by 5 bases, with 18 bases between them. This CDR3 is CASSLRQDGRTGELFF. In DNA form, the CDR3 reads TGTGCCAGCAGCCTACGCCAAGACGGTCGGACCGGGGAGCTGTTTTTT.

There are many counts of this clonotype. This chain joins TRBV25-1 and TRBJ1-6, with TRBD1 matching 7 bases. The CDR3 is made up of 16 amino acids. The V gene end was trimmed by 3 bases and the J gene end by 7 bases; junction bases not matched to a gene: 9. The germline V gene has CDR1 MGHDK and CDR2 SYGVNS. DNA for the CDR3: TGTGCCAGCAGTGATCCCCACAGGGGAAGGAATTCACCCCTCCACTTT. Protein sequence: CASSDPHRGRNSPLHF.

The V and J genes are TRBV7-2 and TRBJ1-2; D ambiguous. Germline loops: CDR1 SGHTA, CDR2 FQGNSA. V was trimmed by 5 bases and J by 4 bases, leaving 8 bases between them. The CDR3 runs 12 residues. CDR3 sequence (DNA): TGTGCCAGCAGCGCCAACAGCTATGGCTACACCTTC. Residues: CASSANSYGYTF. The full variable domain, its missing parts supplied by reference TRBV7-2 and TRBJ1-2, is GAGVSQSPSNKVTEKGKDVELRCDPISGHTALYWYRQSLGQGLEFLIYFQGNSAPDKSGLPSDRFSAERTGGSVSTLTIQRTQQEDSAVYLCASSANSYGYTFGSGTRLTVV.

The V gene is TRBV11-2, the J gene TRBJ1-2; possibly TRBD1 for D (5 bases). This CDR3 spans 11 amino acids. CDR1 and CDR2 from the germline V gene are SGHAT and FQNNGV. Between the trimmed V and J ends, which lost 5 bases and 8 bases, there was a span of 9 bases. The CDR3: CASSPGAGYTF. DNA for the CDR3: TGTGCCAGCAGCCCCGGGGCCGGCTACACCTTC.

The chain joins TRBV10-3 to TRBJ2-7; D possibly corresponds to TRBD2 (6 bases). The CDR3 consists of 14 residues. V lost 10 bases and J lost 3, with 19 bases in between. In germline, CDR1 is ENHRY, CDR2 SYGVKD. CDR3 sequence: CASRPPGAHYEQYF. CDR3 DNA sequence: TGTGCCAGCAGACCCCCGGGAGCACACTACGAGCAGTACTTC.